These 23 T cell receptor beta chains came from one sample sequenced in a study of blood T cells in healthy people across ages. Using a J-beta primer mix together with a sample-barcoded 5' primer, a second PCR was run for roughly 7 to 12 cycles. TCRdb called the 5' RACE reads again in MiXCR, with one record for every CDR3 protein. The data contain about 930,000 distinct CDR3 sequences, 29% of them seen just once; the ten biggest clones take up about 9.4%. This sample also belongs to another study, concerning T cells of mothers and their children.

The sequenced sample consisted of blood. These receptors were obtained from a woman in her thirties or forties in good health.

This clonotype was recorded at least ten times. This chain joins TRBV7-2 and TRBJ2-4; D unclear. The V gene's germline CDR1 is SGHTA and CDR2 FQGNSA. The CDR3 extends over 14 amino acids. V lost 2 bases, J lost 0 bases, and 5 bases lay in between. Here the CDR3 reads CASSLTLAKNIQYF. The CDR3 DNA reads as TGTGCCAGCAGCTTAACCTTAGCCAAAAACATTCAGTACTTC.

This clonotype was seen more than once but under ten times. The chain carries TRBV14 and TRBJ2-7; D gene uncertain. V was pared by 2 bases and J by 2 bases, with 10 bases between. The CDR3 sequence is 14 residues long. Germline V CDR1 and CDR2: SGHDN, FVKESK. The CDR3 protein is CASSQQTPPYEQYF. The CDR3 bases are TGTGCCAGCAGCCAACAAACACCGCCCTACGAGCAGTACTTC.

This clonotype was picked up many times. V is TRBV27 and J is TRBJ1-1, with D unresolved. Germline CDR1 is MNHEY and CDR2 is SMNVEV (reference sequence). V was pared by 4 bases and J by 0 bases, with 9 bases between. The CDR3 covers 14 residues. In DNA, the CDR3 is TGTGCCAGCAGTTCTCCAGGCCTGAACACTGAAGCTTTCTTT. Its translation: CASSSPGLNTEAFF.

As to this clonotype: A much larger clone lies one base from this, so it may be a read error. This chain connects TRBV7-9 to TRBJ2-4; TRBD1 or TRBD2 may be the D gene (5 bases each). This CDR3 region has 14 residues. Trimming took 0 bases from V and 8 from J, leaving 11 bases between them. The V gene's germline CDR1 is SEHNR and CDR2 FQNEAQ (reference sequence). CDR3 nucleotide sequence: TGTGCCAGCAGCTTAGCAACGGGACGGCACATTCAGTACTTC. Amino acid sequence: CASSLATGRHIQYF.

This clonotype was observed at least ten times. J is TRBJ2-4 and V is TRBV7-2; D is uncertain. The CDR3 contains 17 residues. The germline V and J ends were trimmed by 1 base and 0 bases, with 13 bases remaining between them. Germline values: CDR1 SGHTA, CDR2 FQGNSA. CDR3 sequence: CASSLDSYRIAKNIQYF. CDR3 DNA: TGTGCCAGCAGCTTAGATTCCTATAGGATAGCCAAAAACATTCAGTACTTC. The full variable domain, with the rest looked up from reference TRBV7-2 and TRBJ2-4, is GAGVSQSPSNKVTEKGKDVELRCDPISGHTALYWYRQSLGQGLEFLIYFQGNSAPDKSGLPSDRFSAERTGGSVSTLTIQRTQQEDSAVYLCASSLDSYRIAKNIQYFGAGTRLSVL.

The chain joins TRBV5-1 to TRBJ2-1; D may be TRBD1 or TRBD2 (5 bases each). V was clipped by 3 bases and J by 2 bases, with 12 bases between them. CDR3 length equals 15 residues. Germline values: CDR1 SGHRS, CDR2 YFSETQ. CDR3 sequence reads: CASSSDWGPYNEQFF. DNA of the CDR3: TGCGCCAGCAGCTCGGACTGGGGCCCCTACAATGAGCAGTTCTTC.

This clonotype was picked up many times. This chain joins TRBV20-1 and TRBJ2-7, with TRBD1 identical over 8 bases. Trimming removed 1 base from V and 5 bases from J; junction bases left unmatched: 13. CDR3 size: 16 residues. Germline V lookup: CDR1 DFQATT, CDR2 SNEGSKA (reference sequence). CDR3: CSARGRDRTYRDEQYF. The CDR3 DNA follows: TGCAGTGCTAGAGGCCGGGACAGGACGTACCGAGACGAGCAGTACTTC.

This clonotype was detected only a few times. This could be a read error, since a much larger clone is one nucleotide away. This chain uses TRBV7-2 with TRBJ2-4; 9 bases match TRBD1. CDR3 size: 16 residues. Germline V gene lookup returns CDR1 SGHTA and CDR2 FQGNSA. The CDR3, as DNA: TGTGCCGGCAGCGCGCGTGACAGGGGGACTCAAAACATTCAGTACTTC. This gives the protein CAGSARDRGTQNIQYF.

This chain uses TRBV12-3 or TRBV12-4 with TRBJ2-5, with 10 positions matching TRBD1. After removal of 4 bases from V and 4 bases from J, the junction contained 3 bases not matched to a gene. The CDR3 covers 14 residues. CDR3 DNA sequence: TGTGCCAGCAGTTGGACAGGGGGGCCAGAGACCCAGTACTTC. This codes for CASSWTGGPETQYF.

Ten or more counts support this clonotype. This chain joins TRBV6-5 and TRBJ2-1, with D perhaps given as TRBD1 or TRBD2 (5 bases each). V dropped 8 bases and J dropped 8 bases, with 19 bases sitting between them. The CDR3 totals 14 residues. The V gene's germline CDR1 is MNHEY and CDR2 SVGAGI. The CDR3 DNA follows: TGTGCCAGCTGTCCGAGGGGCCTGTTGGATGAGCAGTTCTTC. This gives the protein CASCPRGLLDEQFF.

This clonotype occurred once. The chain joins TRBV28 to TRBJ2-7; D unclear. CDR3 size: 15 residues. V dropped 5 bases and J dropped 0 bases, with 14 bases sitting between them. CDR1 is MDHEN and CDR2 is SYDVKM in the germline V gene. CDR3 region: CASSRTTLNSYEQYF. The CDR3 DNA reads as TGTGCCAGCAGTCGGACGACCTTAAACTCCTACGAGCAGTACTTC.

This clonotype appeared a few times. The rearrangement links TRBV7-9 to TRBJ1-2, with no clear D. V lost 1 base and J 0 bases, leaving 9 bases between the germline ends. The CDR3 is 15 residues long. The germline V gene encodes CDR1 SEHNR and CDR2 FQNEAQ (reference sequence). CDR3 protein: CASSLGTSANYGYTF. CDR3 DNA sequence: TGTGCCAGCAGCTTAGGGACGTCAGCTAACTATGGCTACACCTTC.

This clonotype was detected a few times. The chain recombines TRBV6-5 with TRBJ2-7, with 7 bases fitting TRBD2. The germline V gene has CDR1 MNHEY and CDR2 SVGAGI. The CDR3 has 15 amino acids. With V trimmed by 6 bases and J by 7 bases, 15 bases remained unmatched. The DNA for the CDR3 is TGTGCCAGCAGGCCGACTAGCCTCTCCTACAATGAGCAGTACTTC. Translating it yields CASRPTSLSYNEQYF.

The chain couples TRBV2 to TRBJ1-2; weak D call: TRBD1 (6 bases). CDR1 SNHLY and CDR2 FYNNEI come from the germline V gene. V was pared by 5 bases and J by 5 bases, with 12 bases between. The CDR3 runs 13 residues. DNA of the CDR3: TGTGCCAGCAGTACACAGGGCGAGTATGGCTACACCTTC. The encoded protein is CASSTQGEYGYTF.

This clonotype has ten or more counts. The rearrangement links TRBV29-1 to TRBJ2-7, with 8 positions matching TRBD1. V lost 7 bases to trimming and J lost 0 bases; unmatched junction nucleotides: 2. The CDR3 runs 12 residues. CDR1 and CDR2 from the germline V gene are SQVTM and ANQGSEA. The CDR3 coding sequence is TGCAGCGGTACAGGGGGCTCCTACGAGCAGTACTTC. As protein: CSGTGGSYEQYF.

This clonotype was detected only a few times. The chain carries TRBV7-2 and TRBJ2-4, with a tentative D call TRBD1 (7 bases). The J call may be in error: the DNA end matches TRBJ2-7 better. The CDR3 consists of 13 residues. The V gene's germline CDR1 is SGHTA and CDR2 FQGNSA. This CDR3 reads CASSAGTVYEQYF. The CDR3, as DNA: TGTGCCAGCAGCGCGGGGACAGTCTACGAGCAGTACTTC.

This rearrangement joins TRBV20-1 to TRBJ1-1, with 8 bases fitting TRBD1. V dropped 6 bases and J dropped 12; count of bases not matched to a gene: 15. The CDR3 loop spans 13 amino acids. Germline-derived CDR1 and CDR2 are DFQATT and SNEGSKA (reference sequence). This CDR3 reads CSAMTGAWGETFF. The DNA of the CDR3 is TGCAGTGCCATGACAGGGGCCTGGGGGGAAACTTTCTTT.

V usage is TRBV6-2 or TRBV6-3 and J usage is TRBJ2-1; D may be TRBD1 (5 bases). The CDR3 is 15 amino acids. V lost 8 bases, J lost 13 bases, and 27 bases lay in between. The germline V gene has CDR1 MNHEY and CDR2 SVGEGT. The CDR3 DNA is TGTGCCAGCGTAAACCAAGCGACAGCATCCTACGAACAGTTCTTC. It is translated as CASVNQATASYEQFF.

V is TRBV4-3 and J is TRBJ2-5; D is unclear. The CDR3 is 14 residues long. CDR1 and CDR2 (germline): LGHNA, YSLEER. Trimming shortened V by 2 bases and J by 0 bases, and 7 bases separated the two germline ends. Here the CDR3 reads CASSQLQYQETQYF. Here the CDR3 DNA reads TGCGCCAGCAGCCAATTGCAGTACCAAGAGACCCAGTACTTC.

The chain has TRBV5-1 and TRBJ2-2; D could derive from TRBD1 or TRBD2 (6 bases each). CDR3 length: 17 amino acids. V lost 3 bases and J lost 1, with 16 bases in between. The germline V gene encodes CDR1 SGHRS and CDR2 YFSETQ. CDR3 protein: CASSSWIRGQNTGELFF. In DNA, the CDR3 is TGCGCCAGCAGCTCTTGGATCCGGGGGCAGAACACCGGGGAGCTGTTTTTT.

Details on this clonotype: Being one base from a much bigger clone, this may be a read error. The V and J genes are TRBV7-6 and TRBJ2-1; D unclear. The DNA end is a closer match to TRBJ2-7, so the J assignment may be wrong. The CDR3 covers 12 residues. The germline gives CDR1 SGHVS, CDR2 FNYEAQ. The CDR3 protein is CASSRNNNEQYF. For the CDR3, the DNA is TGTGCCAGCAGCCGTAACAATAATGAGCAGTACTTC.

This clonotype came up a few times. J is TRBJ1-2 and V is TRBV7-2; possibly TRBD1 for D (5 bases). V lost 1 base and J lost 8, with 14 bases in between. The CDR3 sequence is 14 residues long. Germline V CDR1 and CDR2: SGHTA, FQGNSA. For the CDR3, the DNA is TGTGCCAGCAGCTTAGGACAGCAAACTCCCGGCTACACCTTC. Residues: CASSLGQQTPGYTF. The full variable domain, its missing parts supplied by reference TRBV7-2 and TRBJ1-2, is GAGVSQSPSNKVTEKGKDVELRCDPISGHTALYWYRQSLGQGLEFLIYFQGNSAPDKSGLPSDRFSAERTGGSVSTLTIQRTQQEDSAVYLCASSLGQQTPGYTFGSGTRLTVV.

This chain connects TRBV4-3 to TRBJ1-2; D is perhaps TRBD1 (6 bases). The CDR3 length is 15 residues. Germline V gives CDR1 LGHNA, CDR2 YSLEER. Trimming took 4 bases from V and 0 from J, leaving 12 bases between them. CDR3 residues: CASSPEGGANYGYTF. The CDR3 nucleotides read TGCGCCAGCAGCCCAGAGGGGGGAGCTAACTATGGCTACACCTTC.